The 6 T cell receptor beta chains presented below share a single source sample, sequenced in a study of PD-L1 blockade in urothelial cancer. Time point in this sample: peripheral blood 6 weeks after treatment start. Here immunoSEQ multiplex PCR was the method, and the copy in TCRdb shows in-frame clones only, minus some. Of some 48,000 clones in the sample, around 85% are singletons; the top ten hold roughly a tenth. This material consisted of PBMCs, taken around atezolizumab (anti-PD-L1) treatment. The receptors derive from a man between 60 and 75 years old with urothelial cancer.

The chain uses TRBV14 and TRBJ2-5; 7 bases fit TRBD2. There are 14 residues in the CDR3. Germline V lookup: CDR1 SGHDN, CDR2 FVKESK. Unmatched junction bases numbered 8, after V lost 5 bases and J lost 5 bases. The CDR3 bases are TGTGCCAGCAGCGTAGGGAGGGGATTGGAGACCCAGTACTTC. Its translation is CASSVGRGLETQYF.

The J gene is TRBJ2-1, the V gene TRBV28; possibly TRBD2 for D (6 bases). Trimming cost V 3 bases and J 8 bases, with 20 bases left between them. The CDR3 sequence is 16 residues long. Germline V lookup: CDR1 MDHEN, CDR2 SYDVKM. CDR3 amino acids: CASSLPSARGAYEQFF. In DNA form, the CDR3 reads TGTGCCAGCAGTTTGCCATCCGCTCGCGGGGCCTATGAGCAGTTCTTC.

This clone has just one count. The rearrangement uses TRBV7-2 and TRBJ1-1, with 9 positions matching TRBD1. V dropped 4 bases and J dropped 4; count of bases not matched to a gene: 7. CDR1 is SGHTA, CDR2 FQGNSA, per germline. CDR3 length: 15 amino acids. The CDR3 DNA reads TGTGCCAGCAGCTCAACCACAGGGGGCTTCACTGAAGCTTTCTTT. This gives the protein CASSSTTGGFTEAFF.

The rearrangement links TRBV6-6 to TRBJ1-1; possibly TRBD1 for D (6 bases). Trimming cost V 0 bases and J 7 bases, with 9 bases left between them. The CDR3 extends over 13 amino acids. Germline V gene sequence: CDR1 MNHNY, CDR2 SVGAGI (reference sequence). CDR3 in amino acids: CASSYSGGIEAFF. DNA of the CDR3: TGTGCCAGCAGTTACTCTGGGGGCATTGAAGCTTTCTTT.

CDR3 in amino acids: CASGTGGIDYGYTF. CDR3 bases: TGTGCCAGCGGGACAGGGGGGATCGACTATGGCTACACCTTC. The chain has TRBV5-6 and TRBJ1-2; TRBD1 agrees at 11 bases. Germline CDR1 is SGHDT and CDR2 is YYEEEE. The J segment lost 3 bases and the V segment lost 7 bases, leaving 5 bases of the junction unmatched. The CDR3 runs to 14 residues. Full variable domain (rest looked up from reference TRBV5-6 and TRBJ1-2): DAGVTQSPTHLIKTRGQQVTLRCSPKSGHDTVSWYQQALGQGPQFIFQYYEEEERQRGNFPDRFSGHQFPNYSSELNVNALLLGDSALYLCASGTGGIDYGYTFGSGTRLTVV.

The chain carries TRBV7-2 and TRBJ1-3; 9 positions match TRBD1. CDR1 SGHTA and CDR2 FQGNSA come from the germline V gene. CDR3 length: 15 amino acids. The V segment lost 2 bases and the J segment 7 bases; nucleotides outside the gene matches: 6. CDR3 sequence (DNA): TGTGCCAGCAGCTTAAGCCGACAGGGGGTGAACACCATATATTTT. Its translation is CASSLSRQGVNTIYF.